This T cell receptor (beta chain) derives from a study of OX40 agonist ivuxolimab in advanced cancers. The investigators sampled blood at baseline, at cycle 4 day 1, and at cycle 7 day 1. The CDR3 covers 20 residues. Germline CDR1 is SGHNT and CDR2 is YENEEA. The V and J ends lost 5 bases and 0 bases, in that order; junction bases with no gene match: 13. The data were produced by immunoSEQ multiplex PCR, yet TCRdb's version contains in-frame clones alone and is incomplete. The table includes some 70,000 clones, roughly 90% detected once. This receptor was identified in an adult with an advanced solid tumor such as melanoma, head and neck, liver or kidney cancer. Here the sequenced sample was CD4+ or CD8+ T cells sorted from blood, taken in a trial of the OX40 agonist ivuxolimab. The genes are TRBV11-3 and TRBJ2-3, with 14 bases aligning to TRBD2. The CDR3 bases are TGTGCCAGCAGCCCTAGAGGACTAGCGGGAGGAATGGGTAGCACAGATACGCAGTATTTT. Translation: CASSPRGLAGGMGSTDTQYF.